This TCR beta chain comes out of a study of blood T cell repertoires in COVID-19. A Seattle source enrolled patients during active infection and followed them longitudinally. Under the authors' procedure: Nucleated cell counts were estimated from reference gene primer amplification. Repertoires were generated with immunoSEQ multiplex PCR, while TCRdb's copy carries only in-frame clones and drops some. The V and J calls and the clone size are those of that table, but D and trimming were determined from the DNA. The sample has 250,000 to 350,000 clones, 84% seen once; the top ten hold roughly 1.5%. The V end lost 6 bases, the J end lost 9 bases, and 15 bases lay between the germline ends. The CDR3 is 13 residues long. Germline CDR1 reads SNHLY; CDR2 reads FYNNEI.

The rearrangement joins TRBV2 to TRBJ2-1; a possible D gene is TRBD2 (5 bases). The sequencing input was peripheral blood. This TCR was recovered from a human donor with COVID-19, enrolled during active disease. The donor label of this sample is uncertain. The chain's CDR3 is CASSDFRRGEQFF. CDR3 nucleotide sequence: TGTGCCAGCAGCGACTTTAGACGGGGTGAGCAGTTCTTC.